These 11 T cell receptor beta chains were sequenced from one sample in a study of blood T cell repertoires in COVID-19. Profiled with immunoSEQ multiplex PCR; TCRdb holds only in-frame clones, not every one. The repertoire holds about 240,000 clones, with about 86% as singletons. Specimen: PBMCs or T cells enriched from blood (not recorded which). The receptors come from a woman in her forties with acute COVID-19.

This chain uses TRBV30 with TRBJ2-7, with a weak D call TRBD2 (5 bases). Germline assignment: CDR1 GTSNPN and CDR2 SVGIG (reference sequence). V was pared by 3 bases and J by 4 bases, with 10 bases between. CDR3 length: 12 amino acids. This CDR3 is CAWREEAYEQYF. CDR3 in DNA: TGTGCCTGGAGGGAGGAAGCATACGAGCAGTACTTC.

J is TRBJ2-5 and V is TRBV20-1; TRBD2 is a possible D gene (6 bases). This CDR3 spans 11 amino acids. CDR1 and CDR2 from the germline V gene are DFQATT and SNEGSKA (reference sequence). In nucleotides, the CDR3 is TGCAGCACGGCGGGGCACGAGACCCAGTACTTC. It yields the protein CSTAGHETQYF.

The chain recombines TRBV10-3 with TRBJ2-1, with a possible D match to TRBD2 (5 bases). The CDR3 spans 13 residues. Germline V gene data show CDR1 as ENHRY and CDR2 as SYGVKD. Trimming took 6 bases from V and 0 from J, leaving 6 bases between them. The CDR3 DNA sequence: TGTGCCATCAGAGGGAGCTCCTACAATGAGCAGTTCTTC. This sequence encodes CAIRGSSYNEQFF.

J is TRBJ2-1 and V is TRBV5-6, with D unclear. Between the trimmed V and J ends, which lost 1 base and 5 bases, there was a span of 7 bases. This CDR3 spans 13 amino acids. Per the germline V gene, CDR1 is SGHDT and CDR2 is YYEEEE. CDR3 sequence (DNA): TGTGCCAGCAGCTTGAACACCCACAATGAGCAGTTCTTC. Its translation: CASSLNTHNEQFF.

This clone appeared once. The rearrangement uses TRBV30 and TRBJ2-1; D is possibly TRBD2 (6 bases). Germline CDR1 is GTSNPN and CDR2 is SVGIG (reference sequence). This CDR3 has 16 residues. V gave up 0 bases and J gave up 3 bases, with 15 bases separating them. The CDR3 DNA reads TGTGCCTGGAGTGTACTCAGGCGGGACCTCTACAATGAGCAGTTCTTC. This encodes CAWSVLRRDLYNEQFF.

The gene calls are TRBV7-9 and TRBJ2-2, with D possibly matching TRBD2 (5 bases). The germline V gene has CDR1 SEHNR and CDR2 FQNEAQ (reference sequence). V gave up 5 bases and J gave up 6 bases, with 16 bases separating them. The CDR3 length is 15 residues. The CDR3 spells CASSGEPDGAGELFF. CDR3 DNA: TGTGCCAGCAGCGGGGAGCCAGACGGGGCCGGGGAGCTGTTTTTT.

The chain combines TRBV10-3 with TRBJ2-1; TRBD1 matches at 8 bases. The CDR3 covers 13 residues. Germline assignment: CDR1 ENHRY and CDR2 SYGVKD. Trimming at V came to 6 bases and at J to 7 bases, leaving 5 bases not matched to a gene. The CDR3 DNA sequence: TGTGCCATCAGAGGACAGGGTTTGAATGAGCAGTTCTTC. This sequence encodes CAIRGQGLNEQFF.

The chain couples TRBV28 to TRBJ1-2; 9 bases are shared with TRBD1. Germline loops: CDR1 MDHEN, CDR2 SYDVKM. V was pared by 6 bases and J by 8 bases, with 4 bases of the junction left unmatched. This CDR3 has 12 residues. CDR3 bases: TGTGCCAGCAGCCCAGACAGGGGGGGCTACACCTTC. As protein: CASSPDRGGYTF.

This sequence joins TRBV7-9 and TRBJ2-5; a weak D match, TRBD2 (6 bases). Trimming left V 1 base short and J 8 bases short, with 14 bases between. Germline lookup yields CDR1 SEHNR and CDR2 FQNEAQ (reference sequence). CDR3 length: 14 residues. The CDR3 loop reads CASSLVGGPFTQYF. For the CDR3, the DNA is TGTGCCAGCAGCTTAGTGGGGGGTCCATTTACCCAGTACTTC. Together with reference TRBV7-9 and TRBJ2-5, the CDR3 gives the full variable domain: DTGVSQNPRHKITKRGQNVTFRCDPISEHNRLYWYRQTLGQGPEFLTYFQNEAQLEKSRLLSDRFSAERPKGSFSTLEIQRTEQGDSAMYLCASSLVGGPFTQYFGPGTRLLVL.

This clone was seen a handful of times. This chain joins TRBV29-1 and TRBJ2-3, with D possibly matching TRBD2 (6 bases). The CDR3 loop spans 13 amino acids. V lost 6 bases and J 4 bases, leaving 14 bases between the germline ends. Germline CDR1 reads SQVTM; CDR2 reads ANQGSEA. In DNA form, the CDR3 reads TGCAGCGTGAACCGGGGGTTACCAGATACGCAGTATTTT. Its translation: CSVNRGLPDTQYF.

In this sample, this clone turned up once. This chain uses TRBV24-1 with TRBJ2-5; possibly TRBD2 for D (7 bases). The V end lost 7 bases, the J end lost 3 bases, and 14 bases lay between the germline ends. Per the germline V gene, CDR1 is KGHDR and CDR2 is SFDVKD. CDR3 length: 14 residues. This chain's CDR3 is CATRSGEGEETQYF. DNA for the CDR3: TGTGCCACCAGATCGGGGGAGGGGGAAGAGACCCAGTACTTC.